This T cell receptor beta chain was found in a study of blood T cell repertoires in COVID-19. The repertoire was sequenced with immunoSEQ multiplex PCR; TCRdb's copy has only in-frame clones and lacks some. The sample carries approximately 300,000 clones, 70% to 90% recorded once. The junction had 14 bases not matched to a gene; V was cut back by 4 bases and J by 7 bases. Germline CDR1 reads SGHRS; CDR2 reads YFSETQ. This CDR3 comprises 16 residues. The chain joins TRBV5-1 to TRBJ2-1, with 7 bases that match TRBD2. The sequencing input was PBMCs or T cells enriched from blood (not recorded which). The clonotype originates from a woman between 18 and 30 years old who had recovered from COVID-19. CDR3 DNA: TGCGCCAGCAGCGATGGTGGGGGGGAGTTAAGGAATGAGCAGTTCTTC. Translating it yields CASSDGGGELRNEQFF.